This record covers a single TCR beta chain. This clonotype was counted only a few times. This receptor's antigen is unknown. It has no much larger one-base neighbor in the sample; base qualities were not kept. V drops 4 bases and J drops 1 base, leaving 15 bases in between. Counted from cysteine to phenylalanine, this CDR3 has 17 amino acids. The only DNA kept is the CDR3, 51 bases in frame from the first base. The germline V gene supplies CDR1 SGHRS and CDR2 YFSETQ. The sequencer listed for this sample is Illumina NovaSeq 6000. TCR cDNA was synthesized by 5'RACE template switching, through which a universal primer site and unique molecular identifiers were introduced. cDNA synthesis was primed from both the TCR alpha and TCR beta constant segments. Two PCR steps were used to amplify libraries, with sample barcodes and sequencing adapters being added in the second step. Sequencing of libraries was performed on Illumina HiSeq 2500 (2x100 bp) or NovaSeq (2x150 bp). The paper's data handling went like this. MIGEC was used to demultiplex reads and collapse the reads into UMI consensus sequences, and MiXCR was used for V(D)J alignment. Using edgeR on replicate PBMC samples, clonotypes were called vaccine-responding if FDR was below 0.01 and the log2 fold change was above 5 up to day 15. Bulk clonotypes were assigned CD4 or CD8 identity according to which sequenced CD4 or CD8 repertoire held them at higher abundance. The public reads were reprocessed in TCRdb via fastp at Q25 and MiXCR, keeping in-frame beta chains. Rows are combined by CDR3 protein, so each entry shows the most common genes and DNA. These V and J calls originate from TCRdb's pipeline instead of the authors' own analysis. Here the sample has around 330,000 distinct CDR3 sequences; 3.6% occur a single time. Roughly a quarter of the sample belongs to the ten largest clones.

The data were obtained in a study of T cells after yellow fever vaccination (dated by TCRdb to the late 2010s). Broadly, across the study: The SMART-Seq v4 Ultra Low Input RNA kit was used to prepare libraries from fractions with low cell numbers. To track T-cell clones before and after primary and booster YFV17D yellow fever vaccination, bulk TCR alpha and beta repertoires were sequenced longitudinally. The cohort comprised two healthy male donors, one aged 18 to 30 and one aged 30 to 39 years. Blood was drawn at multiple timepoints before and after primary and secondary immunization, with bulk PBMC replicates and cell subsets isolated. What the work shows at the level of the full study, not this receptor alone: After the booster, most of the clones that had expanded following primary vaccination were detected again (around 97% of CD4 and around 90% of CD8), which suggests that memory was broadly maintained. A small share of clonotypes occurred in both CD4 and CD8 compartments, likely arising from convergent recombination. Compared with the primary T-cell response, the secondary T-cell response was faster but weaker, reaching its peak on day 5 rather than on day 15. Only a couple of donors were included in the study, so the extent to which the findings can be generalized is limited. Computational filtering was required because FACS-sorted repertoires could contain abundant contaminating clonotypes from the bulk population.

Per the publication, the treatment or condition label means: live attenuated yellow fever vaccine strain. Two biological replicates of bulk PBMCs were collected at each blood-draw timepoint. A standard Ficoll-Paque protocol was used to isolate PBMCs from peripheral blood. TriZol was used to extract RNA from bulk PBMCs, CD4 and CD8 fractions, and dextramer-positive and dextramer-negative fractions. The chain is made from TRBV5-1 and TRBJ1-6; a tentative D call is TRBD1 (6 bases match). Sequenced here: PBMCs, sampled on the day of the yellow fever booster vaccination. The receptor comes from a young man who received the YFV17D yellow fever vaccine. The CDR3 in this case is CASSPSTGRSYNSPLHF. In nucleotides, the sequence is TGCGCCAGCAGCCCGTCGACAGGAAGGTCCTATAATTCACCCCTCCACTTT.